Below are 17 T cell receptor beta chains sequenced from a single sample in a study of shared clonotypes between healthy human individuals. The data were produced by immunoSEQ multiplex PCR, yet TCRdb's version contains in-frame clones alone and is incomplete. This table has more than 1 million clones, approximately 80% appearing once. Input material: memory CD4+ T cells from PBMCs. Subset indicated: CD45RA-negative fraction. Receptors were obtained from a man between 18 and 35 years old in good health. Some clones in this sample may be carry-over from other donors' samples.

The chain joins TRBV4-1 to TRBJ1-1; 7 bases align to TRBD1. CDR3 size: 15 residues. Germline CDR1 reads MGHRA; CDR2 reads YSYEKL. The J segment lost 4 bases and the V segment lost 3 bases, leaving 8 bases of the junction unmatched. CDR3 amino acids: CASSHLGQLGTEAFF. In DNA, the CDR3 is TGCGCCAGCAGCCATCTGGGACAGCTGGGCACTGAAGCTTTCTTT.

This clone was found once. The CDR3 loop is CASSHIGGSGANVLTF. The CDR3 DNA follows: TGCGCCAGCAGCCACATAGGGGGATCTGGGGCCAACGTCCTGACTTTC. V usage is TRBV4-3 and J usage is TRBJ2-6, with D possibly TRBD1 on 6 matching bases. The CDR3 contains 16 residues. CDR1 is LGHNA, CDR2 YSLEER, per germline. The V end lost 3 bases, the J end lost 1 base, and 10 bases lay between the germline ends.

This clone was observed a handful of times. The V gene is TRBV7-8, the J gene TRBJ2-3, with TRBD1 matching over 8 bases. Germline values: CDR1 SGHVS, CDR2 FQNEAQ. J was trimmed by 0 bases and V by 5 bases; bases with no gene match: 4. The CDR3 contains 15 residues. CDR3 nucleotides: TGTGCCAGCAGCCGGACAGGGATGAGCACAGATACGCAGTATTTT. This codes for CASSRTGMSTDTQYF. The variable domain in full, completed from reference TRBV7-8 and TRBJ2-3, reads GAGVSQSPRYKVAKRGQDVALRCDPISGHVSLFWYQQALGQGPEFLTYFQNEAQLDKSGLPSDRFFAERPEGSVSTLKIQRTQQEDSAVYLCASSRTGMSTDTQYFGPGTRLTVL.

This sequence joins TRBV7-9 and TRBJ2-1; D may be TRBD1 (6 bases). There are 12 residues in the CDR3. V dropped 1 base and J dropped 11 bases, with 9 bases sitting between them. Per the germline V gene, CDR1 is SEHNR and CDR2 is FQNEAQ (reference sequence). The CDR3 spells CASSLDGTQQFF. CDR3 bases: TGTGCCAGCAGCTTAGATGGGACACAGCAGTTCTTC.

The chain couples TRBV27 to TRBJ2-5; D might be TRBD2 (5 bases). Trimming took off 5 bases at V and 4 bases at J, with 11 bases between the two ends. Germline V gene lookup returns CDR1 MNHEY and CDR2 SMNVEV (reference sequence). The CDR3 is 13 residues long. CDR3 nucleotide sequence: TGTGCCAGCAGTGTGAGGGAGAGAGAGACCCAGTACTTC. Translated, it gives CASSVRERETQYF.

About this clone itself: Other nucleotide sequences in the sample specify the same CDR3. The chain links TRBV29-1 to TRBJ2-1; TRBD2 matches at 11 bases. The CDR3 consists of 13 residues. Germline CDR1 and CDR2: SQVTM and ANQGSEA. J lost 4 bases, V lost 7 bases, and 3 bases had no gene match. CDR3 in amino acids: CSALAGGYNEQFF. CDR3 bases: TGCAGCGCATTAGCGGGAGGGTACAATGAGCAGTTCTTC.

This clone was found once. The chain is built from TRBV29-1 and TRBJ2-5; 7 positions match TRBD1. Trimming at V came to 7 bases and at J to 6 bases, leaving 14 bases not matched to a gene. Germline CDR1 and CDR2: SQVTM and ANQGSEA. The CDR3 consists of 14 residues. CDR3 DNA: TGCAGCGCCCAACCGGACAGGAGTGGGCAGACCCAGTACTTC. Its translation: CSAQPDRSGQTQYF.

This chain's CDR3 is CASSEGTRYDNEQFF. The CDR3 region has the DNA TGTGCCAGCAGTGAAGGGACAAGATATGACAATGAGCAGTTCTTC. The chain links TRBV2 to TRBJ2-1, with D possibly matching TRBD1 (5 bases). Trimming shortened V by 1 base and J by 5 bases, and 12 bases separated the two germline ends. The CDR3 is 15 residues long. The germline V gene encodes CDR1 SNHLY and CDR2 FYNNEI.

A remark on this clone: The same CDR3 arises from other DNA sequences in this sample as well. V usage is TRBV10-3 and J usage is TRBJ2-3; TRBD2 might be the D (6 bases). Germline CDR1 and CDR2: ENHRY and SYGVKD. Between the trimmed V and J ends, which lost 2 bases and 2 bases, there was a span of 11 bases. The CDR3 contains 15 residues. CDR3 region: CAISEDGGDTDTQYF. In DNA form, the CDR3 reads TGTGCCATCAGTGAGGATGGCGGGGACACAGATACGCAGTATTTT.

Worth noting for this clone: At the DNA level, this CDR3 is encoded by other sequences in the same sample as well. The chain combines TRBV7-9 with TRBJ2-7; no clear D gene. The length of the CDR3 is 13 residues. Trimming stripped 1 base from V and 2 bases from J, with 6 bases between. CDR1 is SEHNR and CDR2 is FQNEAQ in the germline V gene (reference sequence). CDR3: CASSLGLAYEQYF. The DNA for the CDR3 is TGTGCCAGCAGCTTAGGATTAGCCTACGAGCAGTACTTC. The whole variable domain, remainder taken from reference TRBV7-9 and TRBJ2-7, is DTGVSQNPRHKITKRGQNVTFRCDPISEHNRLYWYRQTLGQGPEFLTYFQNEAQLEKSRLLSDRFSAERPKGSFSTLEIQRTEQGDSAMYLCASSLGLAYEQYFGPGTRLTVT.

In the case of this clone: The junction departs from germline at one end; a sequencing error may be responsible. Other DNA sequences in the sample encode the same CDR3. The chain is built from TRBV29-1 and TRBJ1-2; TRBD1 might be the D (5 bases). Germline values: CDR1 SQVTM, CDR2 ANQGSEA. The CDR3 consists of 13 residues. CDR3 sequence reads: CSVETGPNYGYTF. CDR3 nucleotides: TGCAGCGTTGAAACAGGCCCTAACTATGGCTACACCTTT.

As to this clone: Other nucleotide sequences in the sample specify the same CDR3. The CDR3 reads CAWSGGETQYF. The CDR3 DNA follows: TGTGCCTGGAGTGGTGGCGAGACCCAGTACTTC. This chain joins TRBV30 and TRBJ2-5; D call uncertain. This CDR3 has 11 residues. The germline V gene has CDR1 GTSNPN and CDR2 SVGIG (reference sequence). Trimming shortened V by 1 base and J by 5 bases, and 5 bases separated the two germline ends.

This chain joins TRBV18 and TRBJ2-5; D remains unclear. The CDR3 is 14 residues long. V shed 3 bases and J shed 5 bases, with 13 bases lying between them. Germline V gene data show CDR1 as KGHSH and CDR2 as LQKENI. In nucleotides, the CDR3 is TGTGCCAGCTCACCGTGGCAGGCGGTGGAGACCCAGTACTTC. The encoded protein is CASSPWQAVETQYF.

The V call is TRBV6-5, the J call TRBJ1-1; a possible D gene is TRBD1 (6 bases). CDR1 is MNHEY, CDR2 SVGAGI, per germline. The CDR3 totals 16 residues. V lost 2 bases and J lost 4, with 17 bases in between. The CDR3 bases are TGTGCCAGCAGTTACACCATGGGGGGGGCGGGCACTGAAGCTTTCTTT. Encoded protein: CASSYTMGGAGTEAFF.

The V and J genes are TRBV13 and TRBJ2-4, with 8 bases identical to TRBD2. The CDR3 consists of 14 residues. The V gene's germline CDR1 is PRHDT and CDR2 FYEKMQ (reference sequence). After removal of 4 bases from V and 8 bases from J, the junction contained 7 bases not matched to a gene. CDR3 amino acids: CASSSLGRGDIQYF. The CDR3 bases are TGTGCCAGCAGCTCACTCGGGAGGGGCGACATTCAGTACTTC.

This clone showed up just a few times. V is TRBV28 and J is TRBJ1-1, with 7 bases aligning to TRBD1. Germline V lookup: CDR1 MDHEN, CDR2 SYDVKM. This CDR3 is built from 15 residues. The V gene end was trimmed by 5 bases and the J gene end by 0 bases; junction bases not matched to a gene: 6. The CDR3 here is CASSLTGTVNTEAFF. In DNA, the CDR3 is TGTGCCAGCAGTCTCACCGGGACAGTGAACACTGAAGCTTTCTTT.

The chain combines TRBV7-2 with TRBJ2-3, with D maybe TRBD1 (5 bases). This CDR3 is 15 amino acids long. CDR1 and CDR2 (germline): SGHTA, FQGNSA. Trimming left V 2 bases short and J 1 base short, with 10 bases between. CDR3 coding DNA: TGTGCCAGCAGCTTATGGACAACCCGCACAGATACGCAGTATTTT. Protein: CASSLWTTRTDTQYF.